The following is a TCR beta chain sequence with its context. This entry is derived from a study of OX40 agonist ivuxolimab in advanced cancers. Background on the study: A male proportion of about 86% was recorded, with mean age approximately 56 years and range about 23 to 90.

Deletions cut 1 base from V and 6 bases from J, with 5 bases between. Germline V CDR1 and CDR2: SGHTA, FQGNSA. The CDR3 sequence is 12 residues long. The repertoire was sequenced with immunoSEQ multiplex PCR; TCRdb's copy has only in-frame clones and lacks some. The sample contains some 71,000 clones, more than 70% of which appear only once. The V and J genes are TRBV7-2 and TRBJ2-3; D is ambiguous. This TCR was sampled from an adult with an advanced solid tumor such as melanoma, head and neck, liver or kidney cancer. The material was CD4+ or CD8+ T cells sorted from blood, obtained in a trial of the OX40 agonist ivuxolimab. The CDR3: CASSLGVDTQYF. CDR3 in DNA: TGTGCCAGCAGCTTAGGGGTCGATACGCAGTATTTT.